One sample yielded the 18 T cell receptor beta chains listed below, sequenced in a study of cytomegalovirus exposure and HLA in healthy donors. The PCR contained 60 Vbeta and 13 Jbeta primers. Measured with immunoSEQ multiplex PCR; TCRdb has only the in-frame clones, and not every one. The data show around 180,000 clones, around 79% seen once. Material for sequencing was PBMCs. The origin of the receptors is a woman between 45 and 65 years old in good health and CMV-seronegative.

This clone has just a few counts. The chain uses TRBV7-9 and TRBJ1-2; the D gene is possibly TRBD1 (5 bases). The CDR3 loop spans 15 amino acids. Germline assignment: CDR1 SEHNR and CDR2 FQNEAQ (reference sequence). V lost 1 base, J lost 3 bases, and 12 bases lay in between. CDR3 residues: CASSLGSSRDYGYTF. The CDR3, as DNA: TGTGCCAGCAGCTTAGGGTCGTCCAGGGACTATGGCTACACCTTC.

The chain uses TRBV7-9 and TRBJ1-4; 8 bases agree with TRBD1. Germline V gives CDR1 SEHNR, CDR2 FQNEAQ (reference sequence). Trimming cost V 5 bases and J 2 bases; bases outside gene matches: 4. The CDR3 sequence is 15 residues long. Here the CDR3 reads CASSPQGATNEKLFF. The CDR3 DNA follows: TGTGCCAGCAGCCCCCAGGGGGCGACTAATGAAAAACTGTTTTTT. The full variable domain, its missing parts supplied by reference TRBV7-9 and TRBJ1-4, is DTGVSQNPRHKITKRGQNVTFRCDPISEHNRLYWYRQTLGQGPEFLTYFQNEAQLEKSRLLSDRFSAERPKGSFSTLEIQRTEQGDSAMYLCASSPQGATNEKLFFGSGTQLSVL.

In DNA form, the CDR3 reads TGTGCCAGTAATGGAGGGTGGACCCTTCGAAACACTGAAGCTTTCTTT. It translates to CASNGGWTLRNTEAFF. This chain uses TRBV19 with TRBJ1-1, with no clear D. Per germline, CDR1 LNHDA and CDR2 SQIVND (reference sequence). V was trimmed by 7 bases and J by 2 bases, leaving 20 bases between them. The CDR3 extends over 16 amino acids.

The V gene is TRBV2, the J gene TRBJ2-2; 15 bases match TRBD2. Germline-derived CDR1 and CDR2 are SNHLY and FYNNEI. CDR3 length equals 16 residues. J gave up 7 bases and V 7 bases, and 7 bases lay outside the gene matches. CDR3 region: CASNGLAGGRGGELFF. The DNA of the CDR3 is TGTGCCAGCAACGGACTAGCGGGAGGGCGAGGCGGGGAGCTGTTTTTT.

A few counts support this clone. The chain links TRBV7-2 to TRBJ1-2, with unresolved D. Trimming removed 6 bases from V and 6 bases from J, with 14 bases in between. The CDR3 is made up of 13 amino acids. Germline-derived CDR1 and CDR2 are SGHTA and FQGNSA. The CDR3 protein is CASSLIRGNGYTF. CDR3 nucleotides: TGTGCCAGCAGTTTAATACGGGGAAATGGCTACACCTTC.

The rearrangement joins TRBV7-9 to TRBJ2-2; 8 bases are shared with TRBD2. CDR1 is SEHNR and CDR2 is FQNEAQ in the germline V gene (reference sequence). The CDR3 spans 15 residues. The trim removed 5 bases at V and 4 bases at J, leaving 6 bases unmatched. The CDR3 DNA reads TGTGCCAGCAGCCCCTCCGGGAGGGTCACCGGGGAGCTGTTTTTT. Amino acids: CASSPSGRVTGELFF.

CDR3 sequence reads: CASSGQSYEQYF. The CDR3 DNA sequence: TGTGCCAGCAGTGGACAGTCCTACGAGCAGTACTTC. The chain combines TRBV28 with TRBJ2-7; D is perhaps TRBD1 (6 bases). The CDR3 length is 12 residues. V was shortened by 5 bases and J by 1 base, with 6 bases between the two germline ends. CDR1 and CDR2 (germline): MDHEN, SYDVKM. The entire variable domain, with the rest obtained from reference TRBV28 and TRBJ2-7, is as follows: DVKVTQSSRYLVKRTGEKVFLECVQDMDHENMFWYRQDPGLGLRLIYFSYDVKMKEKGDIPEGYSVSREKKERFSLILESASTNQTSMYLCASSGQSYEQYFGPGTRLTVT.

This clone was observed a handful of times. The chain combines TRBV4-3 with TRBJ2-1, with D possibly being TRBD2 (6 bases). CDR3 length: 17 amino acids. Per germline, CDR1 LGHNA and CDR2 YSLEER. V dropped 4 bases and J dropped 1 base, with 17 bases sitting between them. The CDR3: CASSPVTAGSSYNEQFF. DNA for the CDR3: TGCGCCAGCAGCCCCGTCACCGCGGGGAGTTCCTACAATGAGCAGTTCTTC.

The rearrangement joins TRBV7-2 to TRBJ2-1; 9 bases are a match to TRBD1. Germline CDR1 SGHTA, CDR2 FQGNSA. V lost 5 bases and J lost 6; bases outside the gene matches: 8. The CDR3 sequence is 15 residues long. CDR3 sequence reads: CASSARTGARNEQFF. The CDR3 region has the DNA TGTGCCAGCAGCGCCCGGACAGGGGCACGCAATGAGCAGTTCTTC. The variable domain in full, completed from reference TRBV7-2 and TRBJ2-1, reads GAGVSQSPSNKVTEKGKDVELRCDPISGHTALYWYRQSLGQGLEFLIYFQGNSAPDKSGLPSDRFSAERTGGSVSTLTIQRTQQEDSAVYLCASSARTGARNEQFFGPGTRLTVL.

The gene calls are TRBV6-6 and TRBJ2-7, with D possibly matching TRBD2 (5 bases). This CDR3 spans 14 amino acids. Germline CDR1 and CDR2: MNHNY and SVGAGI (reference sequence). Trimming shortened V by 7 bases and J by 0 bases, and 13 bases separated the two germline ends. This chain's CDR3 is CASTRAAGSYEQYF. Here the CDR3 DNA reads TGTGCCAGCACAAGAGCGGCAGGCTCCTACGAGCAGTACTTC.

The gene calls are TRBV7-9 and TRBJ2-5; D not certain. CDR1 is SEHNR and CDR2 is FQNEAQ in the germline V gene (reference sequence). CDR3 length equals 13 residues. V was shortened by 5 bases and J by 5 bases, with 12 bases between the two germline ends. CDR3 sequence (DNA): TGTGCCAGCAGCCACCCTCCCGGGGAGACCCAGTACTTC. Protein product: CASSHPPGETQYF.

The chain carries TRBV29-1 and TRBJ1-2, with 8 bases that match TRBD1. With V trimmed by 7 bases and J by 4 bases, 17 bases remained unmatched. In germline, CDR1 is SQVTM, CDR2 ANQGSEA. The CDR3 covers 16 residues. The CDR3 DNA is TGCAGCGCTGCCAGACCGACGGACAGGGTTGGCTATGGCTACACCTTC. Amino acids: CSAARPTDRVGYGYTF.

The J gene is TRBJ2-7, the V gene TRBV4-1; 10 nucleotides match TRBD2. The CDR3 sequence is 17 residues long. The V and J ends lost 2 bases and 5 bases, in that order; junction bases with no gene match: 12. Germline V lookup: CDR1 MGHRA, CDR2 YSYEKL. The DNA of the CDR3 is TGCGCCAGCAGCCAATCGGGTATAGCGGGAGGTTCCGACGAGCAGTACTTC. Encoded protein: CASSQSGIAGGSDEQYF.

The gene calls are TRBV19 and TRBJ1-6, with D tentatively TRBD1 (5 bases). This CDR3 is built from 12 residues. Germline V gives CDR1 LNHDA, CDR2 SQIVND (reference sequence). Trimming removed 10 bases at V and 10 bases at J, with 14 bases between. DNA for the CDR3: TGTGCCACCCAGGGTTTCGGATCACCCCTCCACTTT. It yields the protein CATQGFGSPLHF.

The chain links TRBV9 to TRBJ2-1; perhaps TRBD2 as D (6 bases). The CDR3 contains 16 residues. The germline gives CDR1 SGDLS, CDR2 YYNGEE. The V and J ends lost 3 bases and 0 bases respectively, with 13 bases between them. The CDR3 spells CASSGASVSSYNEQFF. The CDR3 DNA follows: TGTGCCAGCAGCGGGGCTAGCGTCAGCTCCTACAATGAGCAGTTCTTC.

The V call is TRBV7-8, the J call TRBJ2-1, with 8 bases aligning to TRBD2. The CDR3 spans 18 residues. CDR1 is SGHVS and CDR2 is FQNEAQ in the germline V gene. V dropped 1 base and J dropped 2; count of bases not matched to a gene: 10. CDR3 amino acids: CASSLGAIIAGPYNEQFF. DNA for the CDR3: TGTGCCAGCAGCTTAGGCGCGATAATAGCGGGACCCTACAATGAGCAGTTCTTC.

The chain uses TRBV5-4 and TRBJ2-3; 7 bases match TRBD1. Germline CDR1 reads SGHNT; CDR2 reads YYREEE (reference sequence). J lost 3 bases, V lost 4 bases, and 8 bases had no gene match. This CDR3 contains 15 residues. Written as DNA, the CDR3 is TGTGCCAGCAGCGCCCGGACAGGAGTAACAGATACGCAGTATTTT. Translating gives CASSARTGVTDTQYF.

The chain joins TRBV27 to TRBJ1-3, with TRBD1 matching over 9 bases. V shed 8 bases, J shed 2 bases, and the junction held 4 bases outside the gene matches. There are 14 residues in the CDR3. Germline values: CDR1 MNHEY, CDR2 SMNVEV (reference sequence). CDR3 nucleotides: TGTGCCAGCGCACGGGACAGGGCTGGAAACACCATATATTTT. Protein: CASARDRAGNTIYF.